Listed below are T cell receptor beta chains from one sample, sequenced in a study of radiation and T cells in renal cell carcinoma. This table comes from immunoSEQ multiplex PCR, and its TCRdb copy is limited to in-frame clones, with some not included. The sample includes 120,000 to 150,000 clones, over 80% of them seen just once. The input for sequencing was blood, taken from a patient whose treatment included radiotherapy and nephrectomy. The origin of the receptors is a woman between 50 and 59 years old with renal cell carcinoma. The CDR3 runs from the conserved cysteine through the conserved F or W. The D gene is left open where the match is weak. Size is omitted from some rows. Given values are once, few, many or a class for expanded clones.

j_gene,d_gene,v_gene,abundance,CDR3aa,CDR3nt
TRBJ1-5,-,TRBV15,-,CATSRAPVSADQPQHF,TGTGCCACCAGCAGAGCCCCTGTCAGTGCGGATCAGCCCCAGCATTTT
TRBJ2-7,-,TRBV7-2,-,CASSFARDNEQYF,TGTGCCAGCAGCTTTGCCCGGGACAACGAGCAGTACTTC
TRBJ1-4,-,TRBV20-1,few,CSARDLKELFF,TGCAGTGCTAGGGACCTCAAGGAACTGTTTTTT
TRBJ1-5,-,TRBV4-3,-,CASSQAQRGNQPQHF,TGCGCCAGCAGCCAAGCACAAAGGGGCAATCAGCCCCAGCATTTT
TRBJ2-1,-,TRBV11-2,few,CASSSPAGNEQFF,TGTGCCAGCAGCTCTCCGGCGGGTAATGAGCAGTTCTTC
TRBJ2-2,-,TRBV6-5,-,CASTRGANTGELFF,TGTGCCAGCACCAGGGGAGCCAACACCGGGGAGCTGTTTTTT
TRBJ1-4,TRBD1,TRBV28,-,CASSSDRGLFF,TGTGCCAGCAGTTCCGACAGGGGACTGTTTTTT
TRBJ2-3,TRBD2,TRBV6-4,-,CASSEAPAGSTDTQYF,TGTGCCAGCAGTGAAGCCCCAGCGGGGAGCACAGATACGCAGTATTTT
TRBJ2-1,-,TRBV2,-,CASSLQFF,TGTGCCAGCAGTCTTCAGTTCTTC
TRBJ2-7,TRBD1,TRBV6-1,-,CASSWTGNNYEQYF,TGTGCCAGCAGTTGGACAGGGAACAACTACGAGCAGTACTTC
TRBJ2-7,TRBD1,TRBV18,-,CASSPGTGYEQYF,TGTGCCAGCTCGCCCGGGACAGGGTACGAGCAGTACTTC
TRBJ2-7,TRBD2,TRBV2,-,CASITLTSGSGEQYF,TGTGCCAGCATTACGTTGACTAGCGGGAGCGGGGAGCAGTACTTC
TRBJ1-3,TRBD1,TRBV9,-,CARHTSRQGPSGNTIYF,TGTGCCAGGCACACTTCCAGACAGGGCCCCTCTGGAAACACCATATATTTT
TRBJ1-5,-,TRBV20-1,few,CSAVGGPQHF,TGCAGTGCCGTAGGTGGCCCCCAGCATTTT
TRBJ2-2,TRBD1,TRBV9,-,CASRASTGGFTGELFF,TGTGCCAGCAGGGCCTCAACAGGGGGCTTTACCGGGGAGCTGTTTTTT
TRBJ2-7,-,TRBV5-4,once,CASSLDVGPFEQYF,TGTGCCAGCAGCTTGGACGTGGGCCCTTTCGAGCAGTACTTC
TRBJ1-5,-,TRBV30,few,CAWSRAGNQPQHF,TGTGCCTGGAGCAGAGCAGGTAATCAGCCCCAGCATTTT
TRBJ2-7,-,TRBV5-1,-,CASSYVFPYEQYF,TGCGCCAGCAGCTATGTGTTTCCCTACGAGCAGTACTTC
TRBJ1-2,-,TRBV10-3,-,CAIRGTFSSYGYTF,TGTGCCATCAGGGGGACCTTTTCCTCCTATGGCTACACCTTC
TRBJ1-1,-,TRBV14,-,CASSQAGLAEAFF,TGTGCCAGCAGCCAAGCTGGGTTGGCTGAAGCTTTCTTT
TRBJ1-2,-,TRBV2,-,CASRRTTGSPGYTF,TGTGCCAGCAGACGTACAACAGGTTCTCCCGGCTACACCTTC
TRBJ2-7,-,TRBV13,-,CASSLTGIYEQYF,TGTGCCAGCAGCTTAACAGGGATTTACGAGCAGTACTTC
TRBJ1-4,TRBD1,TRBV6-6,-,CASSIRDRVDNEKLFF,TGTGCCAGCAGTATCCGGGACAGGGTGGATAATGAAAAACTGTTTTTT
TRBJ2-5,-,TRBV9,-,CASSVFGGETQYF,TGTGCCAGCAGCGTTTTCGGAGGAGAGACCCAGTACTTC
TRBJ1-2,TRBD1,TRBV25-1,few,CASRQGRDGYTF,TGTGCCAGCCGACAGGGGAGGGACGGCTACACCTTC
TRBJ1-1,-,TRBV15,-,CATSRTREWTEAFF,TGTGCCACCAGCAGAACCAGGGAATGGACTGAAGCTTTCTTT
TRBJ2-7,TRBD1,TRBV11-2,-,CASSLDRVAHEQYF,TGTGCCAGCAGCTTGGACAGGGTGGCCCACGAGCAGTACTTC
TRBJ2-2,-,TRBV5-4,-,CASGLQGGPWLFF,TGTGCCAGCGGGTTACAGGGCGGCCCTTGGCTGTTTTTT
TRBJ2-7,TRBD1,TRBV7-9,-,CASSFWTGGLPDEQYF,TGTGCCAGCAGCTTCTGGACAGGGGGCCTCCCTGACGAGCAGTACTTC
TRBJ2-4,-,TRBV5-6,once,CASSTGLAKNIQYF,TGTGCCAGCAGCACAGGACTAGCCAAAAACATTCAGTACTTC
TRBJ1-1,TRBD1,TRBV7-9,-,CASSPGQGGTEAFF,TGTGCCAGCAGCCCAGGACAGGGAGGCACTGAAGCTTTCTTT
TRBJ1-1,-,TRBV6-1,-,CASTSGMTEAFF,TGTGCCAGCACTTCGGGGATGACTGAAGCTTTCTTT
TRBJ1-6,-,TRBV7-2,-,CASSPTNNSPLHF,TGTGCCAGCAGCCCGACCAATAATTCACCCCTCCACTTT
TRBJ2-1,-,TRBV11-2,once,CASSWAPGDEQFF,TGTGCCAGCAGCTGGGCCCCGGGCGATGAGCAGTTCTTC
TRBJ2-1,TRBD1,TRBV5-1,-,CASSLVGTASEQFF,TGCGCCAGCAGCTTGGTTGGGACAGCTAGCGAGCAGTTCTTC
TRBJ2-5,-,TRBV7-2,-,CASSVGQGPETQYF,TGTGCCAGCAGCGTCGGTCAGGGGCCGGAGACCCAGTACTTC
TRBJ2-6,-,TRBV7-2,-,CASSSQSGANVLTF,TGTGCCAGCAGCTCCCAGTCTGGGGCCAACGTCCTGACTTTC
TRBJ2-7,-,TRBV6-1,-,CASSAPVSESHEQYF,TGTGCCAGCAGTGCCCCGGTCTCGGAGAGCCACGAGCAGTACTTC
TRBJ2-5,-,TRBV9,-,CASSVYPGIETQYF,TGTGCCAGCAGCGTATACCCGGGAATCGAGACCCAGTACTTC
TRBJ2-7,-,TRBV5-1,-,CASSLAGQLYEQYF,TGCGCCAGCAGCCTCGCGGGACAACTCTACGAGCAGTACTTC
TRBJ2-7,TRBD2,TRBV7-8,-,CASNPLAGNEQYF,TGTGCCAGCAACCCTCTAGCGGGTAACGAGCAGTACTTC
TRBJ1-1,TRBD1,TRBV7-2,once,CASSLGTGGAFF,TGTGCCAGCAGCCTCGGGACAGGGGGAGCTTTCTTT
TRBJ2-7,-,TRBV6-1,-,CASSEGRNYEQYF,TGTGCCAGCAGTGAAGGACGGAACTACGAGCAGTACTTC
TRBJ2-3,-,TRBV5-1,few,CASSRDTDTQYF,TGCGCCAGCAGCCGGGACACAGATACGCAGTATTTT
TRBJ2-5,-,TRBV5-1,-,CASSLVARVGETQYF,TGCGCCAGCAGCTTGGTCGCGAGGGTAGGGGAGACCCAGTACTTC
TRBJ1-3,-,TRBV9,-,CASNLIRREPLGNTIYF,TGTGCCAGCAACCTAATTCGGCGGGAACCCCTAGGAAACACCATATATTTT
TRBJ1-2,-,TRBV14,-,CASSQDRRYGYTF,TGTGCCAGCAGCCAAGATCGTCGCTATGGCTACACCTTC
TRBJ2-7,-,TRBV5-1,-,CASSLGQPASSYEQYF,TGCGCCAGCAGCTTGGGGCAGCCGGCCAGCTCCTACGAGCAGTACTTC
TRBJ2-7,TRBD2,TRBV28,-,CASVGLADEQYF,TGTGCCAGCGTGGGACTAGCCGACGAGCAGTACTTC
TRBJ1-2,TRBD1,TRBV28,-,CASTTGQDYGYTF,TGTGCCAGCACCACGGGACAGGACTATGGCTACACCTTC
TRBJ1-1,-,TRBV6-5,few,CASQGDSQAFF,TGTGCCAGCCAAGGAGACAGCCAAGCTTTCTTT
TRBJ1-1,TRBD1,TRBV5-6,-,CASSAGTEEAFF,TGTGCCAGCAGCGCTGGGACAGAAGAAGCTTTCTTT
TRBJ2-7,TRBD2,TRBV7-2,-,CASSLALAGTYEQYF,TGTGCCAGCAGCTTAGCGCTAGCGGGGACCTACGAGCAGTACTTC
TRBJ1-5,-,TRBV5-1,-,CASSLAGNSNQPQHF,TGCGCCAGCAGCTTGGCTGGGAATAGCAATCAGCCCCAGCATTTT